The clone carrying this T cell receptor (beta chain) was counted many times. Its antigen is still unknown. The data were obtained in a study of read filtering for tumor transcriptome and immune sequencing. Study overall: Patients were 16 to 20 male and about 14 female, mean age roughly 68 years, range about 40 to 85. Revised staging placed 8 or 9 patients in R-ISS I, about 15 in II, more than five in III. Study-level results: RNA-seq captured clonotypes less deeply and reliably than IR-seq. This fraction held mixed bone marrow immune cells after CD138-negative sorting.

This library used roughly 370 ng RNA and molecular barcoded adaptors spanning alpha/delta and beta/gamma chains. TCRdb reprocessed the reads via MiXCR and lists one record per CDR3 protein. The sample shows about 86,000 distinct CDR3 sequences, around 12% of them seen only once. Trimming shortened V by 4 bases and J by 7 bases, and 7 bases separated the two germline ends. Germline CDR1 is SQVTM and CDR2 is ANQGSEA. This CDR3 comprises 11 residues. The specimen sequenced was a population of CD138-negative cells sorted from bone marrow. This clonotype was obtained from a donor at least 40 years old with multiple myeloma. The chain carries TRBV29-1 and TRBJ2-2, with D maybe TRBD1 (5 bases). This CDR3 is CSVGGVGELFF. The CDR3 coding sequence is TGCAGCGTTGGGGGCGTCGGGGAGCTGTTTTTT.